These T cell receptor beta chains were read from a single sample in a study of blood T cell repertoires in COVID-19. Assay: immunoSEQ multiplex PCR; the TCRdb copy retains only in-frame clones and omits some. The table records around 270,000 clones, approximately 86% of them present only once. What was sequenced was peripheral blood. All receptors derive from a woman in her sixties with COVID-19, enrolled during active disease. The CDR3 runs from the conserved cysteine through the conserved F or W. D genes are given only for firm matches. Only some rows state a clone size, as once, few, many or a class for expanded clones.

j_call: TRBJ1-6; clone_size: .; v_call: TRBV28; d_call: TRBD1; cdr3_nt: TGTGCCAGCAGTGAGATCACAGGGGTCGGGGAGATCCGTAACAATTCACCCCTCCACTTT; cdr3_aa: CASSEITGVGEIRNNSPLHF
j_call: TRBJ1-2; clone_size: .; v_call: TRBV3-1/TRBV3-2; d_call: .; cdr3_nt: TGTGCCAGCAGCTCCGCATTACTGTATGGCTACACCTTC; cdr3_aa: CASSSALLYGYTF
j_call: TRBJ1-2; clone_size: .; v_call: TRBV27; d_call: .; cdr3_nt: TGTGCCAGCAGTTTATCTACAGGCGCCTATGGCTACACCTTC; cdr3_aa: CASSLSTGAYGYTF
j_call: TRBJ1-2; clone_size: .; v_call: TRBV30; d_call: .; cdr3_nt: TGTGCCTGGAGCACCCCCGTAGGGGGAGCTAACTATGGCTACACCTTC; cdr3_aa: CAWSTPVGGANYGYTF
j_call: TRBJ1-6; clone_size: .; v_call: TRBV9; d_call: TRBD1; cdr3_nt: TGTGCCAGCAGCGTAGTATCGGGACAGGCTAATTCACCCCTCCACTTT; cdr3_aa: CASSVVSGQANSPLHF
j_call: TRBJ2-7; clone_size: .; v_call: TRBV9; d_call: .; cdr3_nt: TGTGCCAGCAGCGTTGGTCTTCTAGCCTACGAGCAGTACTTC; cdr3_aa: CASSVGLLAYEQYF
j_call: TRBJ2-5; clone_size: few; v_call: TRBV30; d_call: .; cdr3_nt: TGTGCCTGGAGGCCAGGGGACCAACGAGAGACCCAGTACTTC; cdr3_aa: CAWRPGDQRETQYF
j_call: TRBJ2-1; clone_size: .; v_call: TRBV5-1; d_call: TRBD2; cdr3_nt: TGCGCCAGCAGCTTGGCGGGACTAGCGGGAAGTGAGCAGTTCTTC; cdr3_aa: CASSLAGLAGSEQFF
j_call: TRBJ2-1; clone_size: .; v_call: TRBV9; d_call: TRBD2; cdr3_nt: TGTGCCAGCAGCGTTAGACTAGCGGGAGGGCCGGGCAATGAGCAGTTCTTC; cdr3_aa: CASSVRLAGGPGNEQFF
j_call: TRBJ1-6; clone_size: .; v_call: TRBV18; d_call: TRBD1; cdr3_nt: TGTGCCAGCTCACCTTCGGGACAGATTAATTCACCCCTCCACTTT; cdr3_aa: CASSPSGQINSPLHF
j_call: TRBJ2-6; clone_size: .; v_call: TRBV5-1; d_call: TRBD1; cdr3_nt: TGCGCCAGCAGCGCCCCGGCAGGGGGTCACTCTGGGGCCAACGTCCTGACTTTC; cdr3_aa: CASSAPAGGHSGANVLTF
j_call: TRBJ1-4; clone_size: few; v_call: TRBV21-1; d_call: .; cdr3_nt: TGTGCCAGCAGCAAATTTCGCGACCCGGGGGAAAAACTGTTTTTT; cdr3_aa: CASSKFRDPGEKLFF
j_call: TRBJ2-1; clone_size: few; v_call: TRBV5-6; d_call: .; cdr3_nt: TGTGCCAGCAGCTTCTGGGCGCGTGGTGAGCAGTTCTTC; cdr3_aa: CASSFWARGEQFF
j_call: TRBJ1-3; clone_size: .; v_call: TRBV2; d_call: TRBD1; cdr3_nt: TGTGCCAGCAGTGCGAGAGACAGGGTTGGAAACACCATATATTTT; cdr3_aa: CASSARDRVGNTIYF
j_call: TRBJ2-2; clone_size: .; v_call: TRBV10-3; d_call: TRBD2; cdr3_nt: TGTGCCATCAACCTGCAGCGGGAGTTCGACACCGGGGAGCTGTTTTTT; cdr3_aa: CAINLQREFDTGELFF
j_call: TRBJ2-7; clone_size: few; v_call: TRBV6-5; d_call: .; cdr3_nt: TGTGCCAGCAGTCCCTCGACGGGGGGCCTCTACGAGCAGTACTTC; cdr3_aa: CASSPSTGGLYEQYF
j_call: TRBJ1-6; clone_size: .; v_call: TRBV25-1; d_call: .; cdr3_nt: TGTGCCAGCAGTGGGTCAACGGCACCCCTCCACTTT; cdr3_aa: CASSGSTAPLHF
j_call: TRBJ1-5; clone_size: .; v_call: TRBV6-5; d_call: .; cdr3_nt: TGTGCCAGCAGAACAGGGACAAATCAGCCCCAGCATTTT; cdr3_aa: CASRTGTNQPQHF
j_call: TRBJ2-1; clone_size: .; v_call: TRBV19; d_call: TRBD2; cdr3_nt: TGTGCCAGTAGTAACAAGGGGGTGGGACTAGCGGGCGGGAATGAGCAGTTCTTC; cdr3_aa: CASSNKGVGLAGGNEQFF
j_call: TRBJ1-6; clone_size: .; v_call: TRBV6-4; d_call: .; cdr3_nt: TGTGCCAGCAGTGACTCGATACTTTCACCCCTCCACTTT; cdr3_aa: CASSDSILSPLHF
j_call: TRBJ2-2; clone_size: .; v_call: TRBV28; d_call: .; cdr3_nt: TGTGCCAGCAGTTGGGGCAACGGGGAGCTGTTTTTT; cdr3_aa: CASSWGNGELFF
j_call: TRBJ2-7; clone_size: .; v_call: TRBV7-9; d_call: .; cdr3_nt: TGTGCCAGCAGCTTAAACTTCGGTCCAGGTCCCGAGCAGTACTTC; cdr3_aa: CASSLNFGPGPEQYF
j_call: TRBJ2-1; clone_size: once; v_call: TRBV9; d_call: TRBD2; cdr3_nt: TGTGCCAGCAGCGGAGTGGCTAGCGGGAGGGTGAGCTCCTACAATGAGCAGTTCTTC; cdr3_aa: CASSGVASGRVSSYNEQFF